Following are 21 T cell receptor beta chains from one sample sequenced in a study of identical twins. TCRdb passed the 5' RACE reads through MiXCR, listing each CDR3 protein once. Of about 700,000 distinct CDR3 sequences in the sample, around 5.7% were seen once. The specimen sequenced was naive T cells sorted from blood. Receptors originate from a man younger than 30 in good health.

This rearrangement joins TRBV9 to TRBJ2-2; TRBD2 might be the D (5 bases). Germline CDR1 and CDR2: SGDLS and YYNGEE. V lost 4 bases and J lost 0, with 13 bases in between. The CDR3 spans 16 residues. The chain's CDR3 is CASSPREGTNTGELFF. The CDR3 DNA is TGTGCCAGCAGCCCCCGAGAGGGTACGAACACCGGGGAGCTGTTTTTT.

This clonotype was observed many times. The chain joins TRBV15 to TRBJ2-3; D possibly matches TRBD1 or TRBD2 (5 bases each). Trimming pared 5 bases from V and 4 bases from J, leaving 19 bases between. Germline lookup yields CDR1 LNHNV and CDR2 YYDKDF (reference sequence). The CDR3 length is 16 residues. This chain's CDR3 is CATSRYRDERADTQYF. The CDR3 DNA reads TGTGCCACCAGCCGATACCGGGACGAGAGGGCAGATACGCAGTATTTT.

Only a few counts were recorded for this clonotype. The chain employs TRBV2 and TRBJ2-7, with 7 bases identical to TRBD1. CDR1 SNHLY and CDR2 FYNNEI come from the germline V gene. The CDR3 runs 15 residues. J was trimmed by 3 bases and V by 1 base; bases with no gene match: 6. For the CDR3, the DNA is TGTGCCAGCAGTGAAGGACAGGGTGGAAACTACGAGCAGTACTTC. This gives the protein CASSEGQGGNYEQYF.

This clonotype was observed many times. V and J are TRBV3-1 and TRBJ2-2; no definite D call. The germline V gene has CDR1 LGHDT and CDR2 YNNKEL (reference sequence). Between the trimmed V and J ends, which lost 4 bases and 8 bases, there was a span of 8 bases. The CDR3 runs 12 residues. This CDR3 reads CASSLPRGELFF. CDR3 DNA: TGTGCCAGCAGCCTCCCTAGAGGGGAGCTGTTTTTT.

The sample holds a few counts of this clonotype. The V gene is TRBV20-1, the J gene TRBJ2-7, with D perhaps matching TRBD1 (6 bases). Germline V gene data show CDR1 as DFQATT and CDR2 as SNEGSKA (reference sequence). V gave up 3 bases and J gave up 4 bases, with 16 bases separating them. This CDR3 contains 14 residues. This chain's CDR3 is CSARGPGQGYEQYV. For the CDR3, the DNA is TGCAGTGCTAGGGGGCCGGGACAAGGATACGAGCAGTACGTC.

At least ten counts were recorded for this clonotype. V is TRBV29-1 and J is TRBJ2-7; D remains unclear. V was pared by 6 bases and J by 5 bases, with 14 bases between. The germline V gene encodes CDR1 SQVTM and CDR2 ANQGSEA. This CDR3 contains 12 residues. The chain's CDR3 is CSVVPTPDEQYV. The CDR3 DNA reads TGCAGCGTCGTCCCAACTCCCGACGAGCAGTACGTC.

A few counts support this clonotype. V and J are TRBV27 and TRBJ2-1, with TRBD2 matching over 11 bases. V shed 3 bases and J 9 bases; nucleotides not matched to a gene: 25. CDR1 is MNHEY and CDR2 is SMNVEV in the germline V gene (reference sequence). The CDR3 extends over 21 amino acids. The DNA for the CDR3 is TGTGCCAGCAGTTTGGATGGGGGGGACAGCGTATCAATAGCGGGAGGGCCTGAGCAGTTCTTC. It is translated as CASSLDGGDSVSIAGGPEQFF.

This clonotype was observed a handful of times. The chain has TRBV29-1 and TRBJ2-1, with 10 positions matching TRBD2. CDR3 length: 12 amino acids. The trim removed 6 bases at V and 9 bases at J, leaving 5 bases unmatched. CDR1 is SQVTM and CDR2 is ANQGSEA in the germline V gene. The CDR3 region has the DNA TGCAGCGTAGCCGGGACTAGCGTTGAGCAGTTCTTC. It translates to CSVAGTSVEQFF.

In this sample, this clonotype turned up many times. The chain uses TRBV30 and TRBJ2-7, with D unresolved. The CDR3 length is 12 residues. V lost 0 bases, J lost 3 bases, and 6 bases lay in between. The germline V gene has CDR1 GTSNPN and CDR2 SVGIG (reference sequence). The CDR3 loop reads CAWSVTDYEQYF. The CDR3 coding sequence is TGTGCCTGGAGTGTGACTGACTACGAGCAGTACTTC.

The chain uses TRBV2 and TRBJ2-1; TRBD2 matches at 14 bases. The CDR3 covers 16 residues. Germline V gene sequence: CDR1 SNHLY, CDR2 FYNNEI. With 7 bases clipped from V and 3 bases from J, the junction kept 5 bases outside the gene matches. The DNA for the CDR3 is TGTGCCAGCATTGGACTAGCGGGAGGCGGCTACAATGAGCAGTTCTTC. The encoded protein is CASIGLAGGGYNEQFF.

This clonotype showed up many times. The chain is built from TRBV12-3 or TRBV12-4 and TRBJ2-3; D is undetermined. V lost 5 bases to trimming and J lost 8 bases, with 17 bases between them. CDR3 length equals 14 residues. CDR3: CASSPQVAAVTQYF. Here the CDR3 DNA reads TGTGCCAGCAGTCCTCAGGTCGCGGCCGTTACGCAGTATTTT.

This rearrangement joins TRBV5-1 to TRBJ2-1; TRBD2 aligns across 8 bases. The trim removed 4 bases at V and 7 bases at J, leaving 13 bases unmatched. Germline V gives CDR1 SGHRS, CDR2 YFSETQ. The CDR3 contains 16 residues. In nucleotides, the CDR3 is TGCGCCAGCAGCCCAACCCGAGCGGGGGATTTAAATGAGCAGTTCTTC. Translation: CASSPTRAGDLNEQFF.

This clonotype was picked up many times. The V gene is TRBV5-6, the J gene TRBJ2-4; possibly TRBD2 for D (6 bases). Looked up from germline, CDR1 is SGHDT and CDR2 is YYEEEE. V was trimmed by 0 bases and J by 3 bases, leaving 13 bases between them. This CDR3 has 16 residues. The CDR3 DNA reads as TGTGCCAGCAGCTTGGCCGGGAGTTCGGTCAAAAACATTCAGTACTTC. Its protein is CASSLAGSSVKNIQYF.

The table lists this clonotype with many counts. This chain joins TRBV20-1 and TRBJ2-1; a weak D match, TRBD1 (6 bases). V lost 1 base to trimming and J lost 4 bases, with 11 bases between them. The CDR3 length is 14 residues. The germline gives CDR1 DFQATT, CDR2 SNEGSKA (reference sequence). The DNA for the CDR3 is TGCAGTGCTAGAGCCCAAGGACAGTACAATGAGCAGTTCTTC. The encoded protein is CSARAQGQYNEQFF.

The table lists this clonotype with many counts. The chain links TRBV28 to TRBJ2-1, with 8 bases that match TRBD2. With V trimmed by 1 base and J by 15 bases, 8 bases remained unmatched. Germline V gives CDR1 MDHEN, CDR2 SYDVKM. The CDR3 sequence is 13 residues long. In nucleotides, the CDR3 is TGTGCCAGCAGTTTATCAAGAGACGGGAGGGCGTTCTTC. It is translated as CASSLSRDGRAFF.

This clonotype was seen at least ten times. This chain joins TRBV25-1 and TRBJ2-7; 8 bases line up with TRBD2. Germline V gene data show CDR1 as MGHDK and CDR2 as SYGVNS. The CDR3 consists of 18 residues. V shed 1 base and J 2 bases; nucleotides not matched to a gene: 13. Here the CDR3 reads CASSEWGQVGGEPYEQYV. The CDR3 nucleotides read TGTGCCAGCAGTGAATGGGGGCAGGTCGGGGGGGAACCCTACGAGCAGTACGTC.

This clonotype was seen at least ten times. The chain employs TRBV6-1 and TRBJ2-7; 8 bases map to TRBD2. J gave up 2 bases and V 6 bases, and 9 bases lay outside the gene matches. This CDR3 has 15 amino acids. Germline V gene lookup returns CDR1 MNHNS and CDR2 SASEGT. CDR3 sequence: CASRAPGLVPYEQYF. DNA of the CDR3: TGTGCCAGCAGAGCCCCGGGACTAGTTCCCTACGAGCAGTACTTC.

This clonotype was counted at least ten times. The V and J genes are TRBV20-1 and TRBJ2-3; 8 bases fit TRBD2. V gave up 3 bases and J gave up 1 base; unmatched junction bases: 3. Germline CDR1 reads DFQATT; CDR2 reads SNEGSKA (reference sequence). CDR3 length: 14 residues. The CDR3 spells CSASAGGGTDTQYF. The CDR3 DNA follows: TGCAGTGCTAGTGCGGGAGGTGGCACAGATACGCAGTATTTT.

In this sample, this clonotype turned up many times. The CDR3 protein is CASSRTAESTDTQYF. The DNA of the CDR3 is TGTGCCAGCAGTAGAACGGCGGAAAGCACAGATACGCAGTATTTT. The chain couples TRBV25-1 to TRBJ2-3, with no clear D. V lost 5 bases, J lost 0 bases, and 12 bases lay in between. CDR1 is MGHDK and CDR2 is SYGVNS in the germline V gene. This CDR3 comprises 15 residues.

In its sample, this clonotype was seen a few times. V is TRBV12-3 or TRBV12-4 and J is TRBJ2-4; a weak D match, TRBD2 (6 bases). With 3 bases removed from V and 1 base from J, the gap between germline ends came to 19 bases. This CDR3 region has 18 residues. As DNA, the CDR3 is TGTGCCAGCAGTTTTCTCGGCTTGCGGCTAGCGGCCAAAAACATTCAGTACTTC. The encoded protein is CASSFLGLRLAAKNIQYF.

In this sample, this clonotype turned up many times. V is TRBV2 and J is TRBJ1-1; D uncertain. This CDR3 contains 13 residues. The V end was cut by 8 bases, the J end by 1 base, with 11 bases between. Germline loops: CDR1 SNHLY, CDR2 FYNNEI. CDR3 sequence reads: CASVGRENTEAFF. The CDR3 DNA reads TGTGCCAGCGTTGGTAGGGAGAACACTGAAGCTTTCTTT.